This is a list of T cell receptor beta chains from one sample in a study of blood T cell repertoires in COVID-19. The repertoire was sequenced with immunoSEQ multiplex PCR; TCRdb's copy has only in-frame clones and lacks some. The profile covers approximately 210,000 clones, with around 80% appearing a single time and approximately 12% taken by the ten largest. The sequenced sample consisted of peripheral blood. The source of these receptors is a woman between 35 and 50 years old with acute or convalescent COVID-19. Both conserved end residues are part of each CDR3. The order of the fields is clone size, D gene, J gene, V gene, CDR3 protein, CDR3 DNA. D genes are given only for firm matches. A clone size is listed for some rows: how often the clone was seen (once, few, many), or a class if it is expanded.

clone_size: .; d_call: TRBD1; j_call: TRBJ2-7; v_call: TRBV15; cdr3_aa: CATSAGGQGTYEQYF; cdr3_nt: TGTGCCACTAGTGCCGGGGGACAGGGGACATACGAGCAGTACTTC
clone_size: .; d_call: .; j_call: TRBJ2-2; v_call: TRBV27; cdr3_aa: CASSLWSGHTGELFF; cdr3_nt: TGTGCCAGCAGTTTATGGAGCGGGCACACCGGGGAGCTGTTTTTT
clone_size: .; d_call: .; j_call: TRBJ1-2; v_call: TRBV11-1; cdr3_aa: CASSPRGLVFYGYTF; cdr3_nt: TGTGCCAGCAGCCCTAGGGGCCTCGTCTTCTATGGCTACACCTTC
clone_size: .; d_call: TRBD1; j_call: TRBJ2-7; v_call: TRBV5-8; cdr3_aa: CASRQGAGSYEQYF; cdr3_nt: TGTGCCAGCAGACAGGGGGCAGGATCCTACGAGCAGTACTTC
clone_size: few; d_call: .; j_call: TRBJ2-1; v_call: TRBV9; cdr3_aa: CASSVATGSYNEQFF; cdr3_nt: TGTGCCAGCAGCGTAGCCACCGGTTCCTACAATGAGCAGTTCTTC
clone_size: .; d_call: .; j_call: TRBJ2-1; v_call: TRBV12-5; cdr3_aa: CASGSMTPYNEQFF; cdr3_nt: TGTGCTAGTGGTTCGATGACACCCTACAATGAGCAGTTCTTC
clone_size: .; d_call: TRBD1; j_call: TRBJ2-7; v_call: TRBV18; cdr3_aa: CASSPGTGLQQYF; cdr3_nt: TGTGCCAGCTCACCCGGGACAGGGCTTCAGCAGTACTTC
clone_size: few; d_call: .; j_call: TRBJ1-4; v_call: TRBV27; cdr3_aa: CASTSLGGGTEKLFF; cdr3_nt: TGTGCCAGCACGTCTTTAGGGGGAGGGACTGAAAAACTGTTTTTT
clone_size: .; d_call: TRBD1; j_call: TRBJ1-4; v_call: TRBV5-1; cdr3_aa: CASSLRETGLGEKLFF; cdr3_nt: TGCGCCAGCAGCCTAAGAGAGACAGGGCTCGGGGAAAAACTGTTTTTT
clone_size: .; d_call: TRBD1; j_call: TRBJ1-2; v_call: TRBV7-9; cdr3_aa: CASSTFLGQGGPNTF; cdr3_nt: TGTGCCAGCAGCACCTTCTTGGGACAGGGAGGACCTAACACCTTC
clone_size: .; d_call: .; j_call: TRBJ1-1; v_call: TRBV27; cdr3_aa: CASSPQGLLDTEAFF; cdr3_nt: TGTGCCAGCAGTCCTCAGGGGCTGTTGGACACTGAAGCTTTCTTT
clone_size: .; d_call: .; j_call: TRBJ1-3; v_call: TRBV19; cdr3_aa: CASSTTGAGNTIYF; cdr3_nt: TGTGCCAGTAGTACTACCGGGGCTGGAAACACCATATATTTT
clone_size: .; d_call: .; j_call: TRBJ2-7; v_call: TRBV5-5; cdr3_aa: CASSLISEQYF; cdr3_nt: TGTGCCAGCAGCCTTATATCGGAGCAGTACTTC
clone_size: .; d_call: TRBD1; j_call: TRBJ1-4; v_call: TRBV7-2; cdr3_aa: CASSTTGGFITATNEKLFF; cdr3_nt: TGTGCCAGCAGCACGACAGGGGGCTTTATCACGGCAACTAATGAAAAACTGTTTTTT
clone_size: .; d_call: TRBD2; j_call: TRBJ2-7; v_call: TRBV9; cdr3_aa: CASSGGGGVYEQYF; cdr3_nt: TGTGCCAGCAGCGGGGGGGGAGGGGTCTACGAGCAGTACTTC
clone_size: .; d_call: .; j_call: TRBJ1-3; v_call: TRBV7-3; cdr3_aa: CASSLTGGGTNTIYF; cdr3_nt: TGTGCCAGCAGCTTAACTGGGGGAGGAACGAACACCATATATTTT
clone_size: .; d_call: .; j_call: TRBJ2-7; v_call: TRBV21-1; cdr3_aa: CASSKTGEQYF; cdr3_nt: TGTGCCAGCAGCAAAACAGGCGAGCAGTACTTC
clone_size: .; d_call: TRBD2; j_call: TRBJ2-1; v_call: TRBV5-6; cdr3_aa: CASSPKRLSGTSGINEQFF; cdr3_nt: TGTGCCAGCAGCCCCAAAAGATTATCGGGGACTAGCGGGATAAATGAGCAGTTCTTC
clone_size: .; d_call: .; j_call: TRBJ1-6; v_call: TRBV3-1/TRBV3-2; cdr3_aa: CASSQGGLGNSPLHF; cdr3_nt: TGTGCCAGCAGCCAAGGAGGGCTTGGGAATTCACCCCTCCACTTT
clone_size: .; d_call: .; j_call: TRBJ1-2; v_call: TRBV7-2; cdr3_aa: CASSQLVAAGHHGYTF; cdr3_nt: TGTGCCAGCAGCCAGTTGGTCGCAGCAGGTCATCACGGCTACACCTTC
clone_size: .; d_call: TRBD1; j_call: TRBJ1-1; v_call: TRBV5-6; cdr3_aa: CASSWEDRSTEAFF; cdr3_nt: TGTGCCAGCAGCTGGGAGGACAGGTCCACTGAAGCTTTCTTT
clone_size: .; d_call: TRBD2; j_call: TRBJ2-1; v_call: TRBV11-1; cdr3_aa: CASSLGWASGSNEQFF; cdr3_nt: TGTGCCAGCAGCCTCGGTTGGGCTAGCGGGTCCAATGAGCAGTTCTTC
clone_size: .; d_call: TRBD2; j_call: TRBJ2-7; v_call: TRBV12-5; cdr3_aa: CASGSGALGEQYF; cdr3_nt: TGTGCTAGTGGTAGCGGGGCACTCGGCGAGCAGTACTTC
clone_size: .; d_call: .; j_call: TRBJ2-3; v_call: TRBV6-6; cdr3_aa: CASSYSQEGGTDTQYF; cdr3_nt: TGTGCCAGCAGTTACTCGCAGGAAGGCGGCACAGATACGCAGTATTTT